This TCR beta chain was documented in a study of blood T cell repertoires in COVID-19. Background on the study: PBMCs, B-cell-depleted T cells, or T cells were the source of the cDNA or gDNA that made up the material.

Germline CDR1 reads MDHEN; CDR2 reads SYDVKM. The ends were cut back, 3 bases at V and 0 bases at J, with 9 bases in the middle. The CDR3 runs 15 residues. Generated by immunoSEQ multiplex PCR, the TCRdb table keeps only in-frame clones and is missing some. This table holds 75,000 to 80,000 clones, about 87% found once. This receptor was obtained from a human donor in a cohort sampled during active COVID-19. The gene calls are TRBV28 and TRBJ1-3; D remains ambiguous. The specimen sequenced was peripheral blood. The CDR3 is CASSLLLSSGNTIYF. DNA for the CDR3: TGTGCCAGCAGTTTGCTCTTGAGCTCTGGAAACACCATATATTTT.